This T cell receptor (beta chain) is from a study of human T cells and chemical hapten exposure. Background on the study: The variation in per-sample TCR yields arose mainly from small differences in pooled library volumes. Overall study findings and caveats: No alteration of TCRs above 1 in 1000 frequency was seen with DPC sensitization.

TCRdb redid the calling of the RACE reads with MiXCR, one entry per CDR3 protein. Of roughly 120,000 distinct CDR3 sequences listed, about 8.2% are singletons. Time point specified: healthy volunteer bleed at 2 weeks. Researchers extracted total RNA from unfractionated whole blood. CDR1 is ENHRY, CDR2 SYGVKD, per germline. With 0 bases removed from V and 3 bases from J, the gap between germline ends came to 9 bases. There are 14 residues in the CDR3. This clonotype was seen more than once but under ten times. Its antigen is not known. V gene TRBV10-3 combines with J gene TRBJ2-7; the D is unclear. The sequencing input was whole blood. The receptor comes from a male donor in good health. Some clones in this sample may be carry-over from other donors' samples. The CDR3: CAISESVADYEQYF. Written as DNA, the CDR3 is TGTGCCATCAGTGAGTCGGTCGCAGACTACGAGCAGTACTTC.